The source of this T cell receptor beta chain is a study of T cell changes during pregnancy in multiple sclerosis. The CDR3 is 14 residues long. The V gene end was trimmed by 4 bases and the J gene end by 3 bases; junction bases not matched to a gene: 5. Germline CDR1 LNHDA, CDR2 SQIVND (reference sequence). Sequenced by immunoSEQ multiplex PCR; TCRdb stores in-frame clones only, minus some. Of some 40,000 clones listed, about 94% are singletons. This rearrangement joins TRBV19 to TRBJ2-7, with 8 positions matching TRBD1. The receptor was derived from a female donor with multiple sclerosis, enrolled in a pregnancy study. Specimen: peripheral blood, collected in the third trimester of pregnancy. CDR3 sequence (DNA): TGTGCCAGTAGTACCCTCGACAGGGGCTACGAGCAGTACTTC. Encoded protein: CASSTLDRGYEQYF.